The following is a T cell receptor beta chain sequence with its context. What it recognizes is unknown. The CDR3 length is 14 residues. Per germline, CDR1 MDHEN and CDR2 SYDVKM. These data belong to a study of graft-versus-host responses after intestinal transplantation. The overall study: For two to three years after anti-thymocyte globulin induction, all recipients took tacrolimus and steroids. Broader study findings: Patients with graft-donor T cell macrochimerism had high graft-versus-host to host-versus-graft clonal ratios in allografts. Peak circulating GvH clone levels tracked with early post-transplant HvG declines.

The data were produced by immunoSEQ multiplex PCR, yet TCRdb's version contains in-frame clones alone and is incomplete. The table lists around 100,000 clones, 90% to 95% of them singletons, with 0.2% to 0.25% in the top ten. The chain has TRBV28 and TRBJ2-5; 7 bases agree with TRBD1. TRBJ2-7 matches the DNA end more closely, so the J call is doubtful. The receptor comes from a human donor who was the organ donor for an intestinal transplant. Sequencing used unstimulated CD4+ T cells sorted from spleen or lymph node cells, obtained before transplant. The CDR3 DNA sequence: TGTGCCAGCAGTTCCCCGGGACAGACCTACGAGCAGTACTTC. Its translation: CASSSPGQTYEQYF.